This TCR beta chain is from a study of radiotherapy plus CTLA-4 blockade in lung cancer (dated by TCRdb to the late 2010s). Concerning the study at large: Objective responses were observed in approximately 17% of enrolled patients, and disease control was achieved in around 30%. Broader findings and caveats from the paper: Increased serum interferon-beta after radiation, together with early dynamic changes in blood T cell clones, were reported to be the strongest predictors of response. After treatment with radiotherapy and ipilimumab, TCR clones that originated in tumors expanded in peripheral blood.

In this study, focal radiation therapy paired with CTLA-4 blockade (ipilimumab) was tested in patients who had chemo-refractory metastatic non-small-cell lung cancer. The library came from the immunoSEQ multiplex PCR assay. Held by TCRdb, this immuneACCESS table contains in-frame sequences only and omits some clones. Under half of the omission traces to an unresolved V gene where checked; the cause of the rest is unknown. A total of 43,000 or so clones appear in this sample, approximately 70% of them only once. 3.5% to 4% of the sample is held by the ten biggest clonotypes. On this clone: Its antigen is unknown. No qualities accompany the bases; no much larger clone lies one base away.

Counted from cysteine to phenylalanine, this CDR3 has 18 amino acids. Solely the CDR3 DNA is kept, with 54 bases framed from the first base. According to the germline V gene (reference sequence), CDR1 reads GTSNPN and CDR2 reads SVGIG. Ends trimmed: V by 0 bases, J by 0 bases; bases unmatched to a gene: 11. This clonotype was sampled from a human donor with non-small cell lung cancer who had a complete response to radiotherapy plus ipilimumab. The sequencing used peripheral blood, collected from a patient treated with radiotherapy plus ipilimumab. The V and J segments used are TRBV30 and TRBJ1-5; the junction holds 7 bases that match TRBD1. This receptor has the CDR3 CAWSVWSGGRPSNQPQHF. The sequenced DNA: TGTGCCTGGAGTGTATGGTCAGGGGGACGTCCTAGCAATCAGCCCCAGCATTTT.